This TCR beta chain appears in the sequencing data of a study of control samples from healthy donors and cancer patients. Libraries were prepared by immunoSEQ multiplex PCR; TCRdb keeps only in-frame clonotypes and omits some of them. The sample lists approximately 94,000 clones; 91% were seen once. This clone was seen a handful of times. The CDR3 is 10 amino acids. V was trimmed by 4 bases and J by 8 bases, leaving 5 bases between them. The chain has TRBV12-3 or TRBV12-4 and TRBJ1-2; a possible D gene is TRBD1 (5 bases). The material sequenced was blood. The receptor was isolated from a woman under 40 in good health. The CDR3 coding sequence is TGTGCCAGCAGTTGGGGGGGCTACACCTTC. Translating it yields CASSWGGYTF.